Listed here are 5 T cell receptor beta chains from one sample, sequenced in a study of shared clonotypes between healthy human individuals. Naive CD8 cells lacked CD45RO, underwent positive selection for CCR7 and left out terminally differentiated effector memory CD45RA+ cells. Produced via immunoSEQ multiplex PCR; TCRdb's table is partial and in-frame only. The sample shows some 1,900,000 clones, approximately 94% of them seen only once. Sample: naive CD8+ T cells sorted from blood. The receptors derive from a man in his late teens or twenties in good health.

About this clone: Other DNA sequences from this sample encode an identical CDR3 as well. V usage is TRBV5-1 and J usage is TRBJ2-1; possible D gene TRBD2, 5 bases. The V and J ends lost 1 base and 1 base respectively, with 9 bases between them. CDR3 size: 15 residues. Germline values: CDR1 SGHRS, CDR2 YFSETQ. In DNA, the CDR3 is TGCGCCAGCAGCTTGCGAGGGCCGTCCTACAATGAGCAGTTCTTC. As protein: CASSLRGPSYNEQFF.

V usage is TRBV5-6 and J usage is TRBJ2-7, with 8 bases that match TRBD2. In germline, CDR1 is SGHDT, CDR2 YYEEEE. After removal of 4 bases from V and 0 bases from J, the junction contained 9 bases not matched to a gene. The CDR3 is 16 amino acids. CDR3 nucleotides: TGTGCCAGCAGCCCCGGAGCTAGCGGGCGCTCCTACGAGCAGTACTTC. Its protein is CASSPGASGRSYEQYF.

The rearrangement links TRBV7-9 to TRBJ1-2; TRBD1 matches at 8 bases. Unmatched junction bases numbered 6, after V lost 5 bases and J lost 4 bases. CDR1 and CDR2 (germline): SEHNR, FQNEAQ (reference sequence). The CDR3 length is 14 residues. DNA of the CDR3: TGTGCCAGCAGCGCCCCCGGACAGGGCTATGGCTACACCTTC. Translating gives CASSAPGQGYGYTF.

This clone was seen more than once but under ten times. The chain uses TRBV5-1 and TRBJ1-2; 9 bases align to TRBD1. V was pared by 1 base and J by 5 bases, with 9 bases of the junction left unmatched. Germline CDR1 SGHRS, CDR2 YFSETQ. This CDR3 is 16 amino acids long. CDR3 sequence reads: CASSLWPQGAEYGYTF. CDR3 bases: TGCGCCAGCAGCTTGTGGCCACAGGGGGCGGAATATGGCTACACCTTC. The whole variable domain, filled in from reference TRBV5-1 and TRBJ1-2, reads KAGVTQTPRYLIKTRGQQVTLSCSPISGHRSVSWYQQTPGQGLQFLFEYFSETQRNKGNFPGRFSGRQFSNSRSEMNVSTLELGDSALYLCASSLWPQGAEYGYTFGSGTRLTVV.

CDR3 sequence (DNA): TGTGCCAGCAGTTTATTTCCACCCGGGACTAGCGGCAATGAGCAGTTCTTC. Translating it yields CASSLFPPGTSGNEQFF. This chain uses TRBV27 with TRBJ2-1, with 11 positions matching TRBD2. Germline trimming cut 1 base from V and 6 bases from J; bases unmatched to any gene: 8. This CDR3 is built from 17 residues. Germline assignment: CDR1 MNHEY and CDR2 SMNVEV (reference sequence).